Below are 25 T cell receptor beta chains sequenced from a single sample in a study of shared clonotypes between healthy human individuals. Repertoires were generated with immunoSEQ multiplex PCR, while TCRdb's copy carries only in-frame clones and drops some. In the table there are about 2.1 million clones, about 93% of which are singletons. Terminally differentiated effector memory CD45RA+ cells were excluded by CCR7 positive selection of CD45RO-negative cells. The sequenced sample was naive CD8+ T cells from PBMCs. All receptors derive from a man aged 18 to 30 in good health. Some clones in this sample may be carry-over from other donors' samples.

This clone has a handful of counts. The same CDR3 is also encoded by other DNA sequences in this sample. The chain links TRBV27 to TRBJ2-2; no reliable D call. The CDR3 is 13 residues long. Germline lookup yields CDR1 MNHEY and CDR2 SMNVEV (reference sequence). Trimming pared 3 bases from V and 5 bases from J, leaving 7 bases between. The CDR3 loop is CASSLLGTGELFF. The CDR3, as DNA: TGTGCCAGCAGTTTGTTAGGGACCGGGGAGCTGTTTTTT.

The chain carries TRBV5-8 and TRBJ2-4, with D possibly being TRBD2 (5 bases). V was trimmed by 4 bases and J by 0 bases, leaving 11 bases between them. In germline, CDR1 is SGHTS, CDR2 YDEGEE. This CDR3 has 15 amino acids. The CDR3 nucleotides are TGTGCCAGCAGCCCATGGGGAGTAGCCAAAAACATTCAGTACTTC. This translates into CASSPWGVAKNIQYF.

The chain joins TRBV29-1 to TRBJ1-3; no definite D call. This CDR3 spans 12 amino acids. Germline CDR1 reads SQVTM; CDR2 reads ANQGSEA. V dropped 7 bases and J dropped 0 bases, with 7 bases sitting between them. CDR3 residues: CSGKYSGNTIYF. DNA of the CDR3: TGCAGCGGTAAATACTCTGGAAACACCATATATTTT.

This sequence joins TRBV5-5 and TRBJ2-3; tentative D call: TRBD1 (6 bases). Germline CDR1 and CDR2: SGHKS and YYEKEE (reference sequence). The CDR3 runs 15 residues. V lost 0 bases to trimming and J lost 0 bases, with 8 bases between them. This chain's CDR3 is CASSLGDTSTDTQYF. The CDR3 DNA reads TGTGCCAGCAGCTTGGGGGACACTAGCACAGATACGCAGTATTTT.

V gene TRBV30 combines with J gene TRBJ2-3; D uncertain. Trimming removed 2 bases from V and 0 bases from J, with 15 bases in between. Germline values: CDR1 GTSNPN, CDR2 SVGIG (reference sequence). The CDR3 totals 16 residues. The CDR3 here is CAWSFGAVASTDTQYF. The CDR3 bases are TGTGCCTGGAGTTTTGGTGCGGTGGCTAGCACAGATACGCAGTATTTT.

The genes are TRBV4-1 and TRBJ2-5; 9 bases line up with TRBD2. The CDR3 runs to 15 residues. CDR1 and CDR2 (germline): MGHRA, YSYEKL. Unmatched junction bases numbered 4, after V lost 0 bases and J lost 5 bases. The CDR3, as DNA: TGCGCCAGCAGCCAAGATTTAGCGGGAGATGAGACCCAGTACTTC. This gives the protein CASSQDLAGDETQYF.

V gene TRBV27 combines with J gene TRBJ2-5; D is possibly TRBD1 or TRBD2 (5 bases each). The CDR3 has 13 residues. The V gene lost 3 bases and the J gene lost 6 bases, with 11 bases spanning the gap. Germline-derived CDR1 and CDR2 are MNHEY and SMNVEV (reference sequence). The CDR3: CASSLGEGKTQYF. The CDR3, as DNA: TGTGCCAGCAGTTTGGGGGAAGGCAAGACCCAGTACTTC.

The CDR3 region has the DNA TGTGCTAGTGGTTTGGAGTACAGTACCTATGGCTACACCTTC. This codes for CASGLEYSTYGYTF. This chain connects TRBV12-5 to TRBJ1-2; no reliable D call. From germline, CDR1 is LGHNT and CDR2 FRNRAP. Trimming left V 1 base short and J 4 bases short, with 10 bases between. The CDR3 has 14 amino acids.

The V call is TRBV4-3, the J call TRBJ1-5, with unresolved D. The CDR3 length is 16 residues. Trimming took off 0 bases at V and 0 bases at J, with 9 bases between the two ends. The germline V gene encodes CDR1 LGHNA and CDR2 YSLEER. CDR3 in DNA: TGCGCCAGCAGCCAAGATAGGCGGAGTAGCAATCAGCCCCAGCATTTT. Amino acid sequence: CASSQDRRSSNQPQHF.

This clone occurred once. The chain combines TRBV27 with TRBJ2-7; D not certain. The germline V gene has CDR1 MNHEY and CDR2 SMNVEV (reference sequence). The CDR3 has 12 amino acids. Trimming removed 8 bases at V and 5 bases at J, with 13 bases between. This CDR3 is CASGPILNEQYF. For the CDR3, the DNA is TGTGCCAGCGGTCCCATCCTGAACGAGCAGTACTTC.

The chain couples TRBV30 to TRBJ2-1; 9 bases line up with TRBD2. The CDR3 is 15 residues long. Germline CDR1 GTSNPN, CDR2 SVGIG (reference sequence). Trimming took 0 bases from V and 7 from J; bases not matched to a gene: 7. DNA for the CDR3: TGTGCCTGGAGTGTATCTAGCGGGGATGGGAATGAGCAGTTCTTC. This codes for CAWSVSSGDGNEQFF.

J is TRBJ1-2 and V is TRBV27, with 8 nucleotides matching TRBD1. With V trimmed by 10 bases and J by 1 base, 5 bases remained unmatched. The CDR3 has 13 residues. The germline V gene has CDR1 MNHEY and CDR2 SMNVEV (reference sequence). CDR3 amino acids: CATLDRDNYGYTF. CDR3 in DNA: TGTGCCACACTGGACAGGGATAACTATGGCTACACCTTC.

For the CDR3, the DNA is TGCAGCGTTAGTATGGGCGGAACTTACGAGCAGTACTTC. It codes for CSVSMGGTYEQYF. The rearrangement uses TRBV29-1 and TRBJ2-7; D unclear. Trimming cost V 5 bases and J 4 bases, with 15 bases left between them. This CDR3 has 13 amino acids. The germline CDR1 and CDR2 sequences are SQVTM and ANQGSEA.

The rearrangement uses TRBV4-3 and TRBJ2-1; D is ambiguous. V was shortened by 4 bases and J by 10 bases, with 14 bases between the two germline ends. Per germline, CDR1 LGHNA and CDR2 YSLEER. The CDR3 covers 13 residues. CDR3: CASSPDSAREQFF. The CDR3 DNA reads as TGCGCCAGCAGCCCTGACTCCGCCCGGGAGCAGTTCTTC.

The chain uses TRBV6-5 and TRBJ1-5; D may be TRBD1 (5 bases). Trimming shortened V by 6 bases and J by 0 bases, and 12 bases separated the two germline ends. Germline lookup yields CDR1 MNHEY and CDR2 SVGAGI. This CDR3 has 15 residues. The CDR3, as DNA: TGTGCCAGCAGCGAAAACAGGCTTAGCAATCAGCCCCAGCATTTT. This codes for CASSENRLSNQPQHF.

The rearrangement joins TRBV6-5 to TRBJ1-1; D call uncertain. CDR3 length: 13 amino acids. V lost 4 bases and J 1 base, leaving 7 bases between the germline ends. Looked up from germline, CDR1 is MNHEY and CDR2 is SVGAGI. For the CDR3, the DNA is TGTGCCAGCAGTTTGACGCCGAACACTGAAGCTTTCTTT. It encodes CASSLTPNTEAFF.

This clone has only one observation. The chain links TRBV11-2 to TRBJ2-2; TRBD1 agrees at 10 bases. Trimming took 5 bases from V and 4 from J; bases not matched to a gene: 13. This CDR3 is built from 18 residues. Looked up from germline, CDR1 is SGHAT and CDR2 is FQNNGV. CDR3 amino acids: CASSPRQGARMPTGELFF. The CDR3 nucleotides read TGTGCCAGCAGCCCCCGACAGGGGGCGCGGATGCCCACCGGGGAGCTGTTTTTT. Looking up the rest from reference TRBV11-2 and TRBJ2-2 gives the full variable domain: EAGVAQSPRYKIIEKRQSVAFWCNPISGHATLYWYQQILGQGPKLLIQFQNNGVVDDSQLPKDRFSAERLKGVDSTLKIQPAKLEDSAVYLCASSPRQGARMPTGELFFGEGSRLTVL.

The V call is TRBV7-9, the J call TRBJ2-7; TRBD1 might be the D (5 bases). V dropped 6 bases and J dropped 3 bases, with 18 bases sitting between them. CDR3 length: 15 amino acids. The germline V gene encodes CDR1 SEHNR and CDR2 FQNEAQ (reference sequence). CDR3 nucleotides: TGTGCCAGCAGTCCATCGGACAAGATCAACTACGAGCAGTACTTC. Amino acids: CASSPSDKINYEQYF. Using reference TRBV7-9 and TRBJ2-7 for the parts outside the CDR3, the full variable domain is DTGVSQNPRHKITKRGQNVTFRCDPISEHNRLYWYRQTLGQGPEFLTYFQNEAQLEKSRLLSDRFSAERPKGSFSTLEIQRTEQGDSAMYLCASSPSDKINYEQYFGPGTRLTVT.

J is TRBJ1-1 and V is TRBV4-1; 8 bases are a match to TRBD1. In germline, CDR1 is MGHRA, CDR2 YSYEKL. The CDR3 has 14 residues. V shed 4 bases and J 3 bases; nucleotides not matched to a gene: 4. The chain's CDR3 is CASSPGTGYTEAFF. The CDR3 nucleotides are TGCGCCAGCAGCCCTGGGACAGGCTACACTGAAGCTTTCTTT.

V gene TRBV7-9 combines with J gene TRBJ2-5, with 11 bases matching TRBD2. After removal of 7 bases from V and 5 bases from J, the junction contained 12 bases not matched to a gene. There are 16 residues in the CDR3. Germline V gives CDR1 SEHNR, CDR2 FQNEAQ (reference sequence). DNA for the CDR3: TGTGCCAGCACTCCCCCACTAGCGGGAGTAAGGGAGACCCAGTACTTC. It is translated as CASTPPLAGVRETQYF.

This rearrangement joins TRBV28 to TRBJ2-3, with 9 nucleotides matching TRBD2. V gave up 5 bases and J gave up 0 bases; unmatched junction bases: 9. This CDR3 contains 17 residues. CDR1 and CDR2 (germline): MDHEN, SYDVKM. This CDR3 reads CASSPSGRLTSTDTQYF. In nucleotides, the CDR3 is TGTGCCAGCAGTCCCAGCGGGAGGTTAACTAGCACAGATACGCAGTATTTT. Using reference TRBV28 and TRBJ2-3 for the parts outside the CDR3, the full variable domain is DVKVTQSSRYLVKRTGEKVFLECVQDMDHENMFWYRQDPGLGLRLIYFSYDVKMKEKGDIPEGYSVSREKKERFSLILESASTNQTSMYLCASSPSGRLTSTDTQYFGPGTRLTVL.

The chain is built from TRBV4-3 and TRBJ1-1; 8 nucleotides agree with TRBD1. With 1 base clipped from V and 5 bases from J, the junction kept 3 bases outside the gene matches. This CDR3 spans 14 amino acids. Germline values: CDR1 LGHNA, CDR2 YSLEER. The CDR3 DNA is TGCGCCAGCAGCCAAGGGCAGGGGGCAACTGAAGCTTTCTTT. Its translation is CASSQGQGATEAFF.

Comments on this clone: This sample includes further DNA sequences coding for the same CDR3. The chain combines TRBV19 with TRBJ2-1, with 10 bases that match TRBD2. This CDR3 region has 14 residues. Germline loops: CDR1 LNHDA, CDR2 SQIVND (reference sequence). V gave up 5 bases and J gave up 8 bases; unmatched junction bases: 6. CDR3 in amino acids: CASSGLAGVDEQFF. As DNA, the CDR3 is TGTGCCAGTAGTGGGCTAGCGGGAGTGGATGAGCAGTTCTTC.

In DNA, the CDR3 is TGCAGCGTTGAACGCAGGCGAGGCTACGAGCAGTACTTC. Translating it yields CSVERRRGYEQYF. The rearrangement uses TRBV29-1 and TRBJ2-7; D call uncertain. V dropped 2 bases and J dropped 3 bases, with 11 bases sitting between them. The CDR3 has 13 residues. CDR1 is SQVTM, CDR2 ANQGSEA, per germline.

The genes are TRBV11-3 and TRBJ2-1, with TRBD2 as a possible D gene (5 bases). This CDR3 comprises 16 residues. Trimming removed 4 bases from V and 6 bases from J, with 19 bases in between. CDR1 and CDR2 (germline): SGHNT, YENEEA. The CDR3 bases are TGTGCCAGCAGCTCCTCGCGGACTTTCCCACCCAATGAGCAGTTCTTC. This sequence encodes CASSSSRTFPPNEQFF.